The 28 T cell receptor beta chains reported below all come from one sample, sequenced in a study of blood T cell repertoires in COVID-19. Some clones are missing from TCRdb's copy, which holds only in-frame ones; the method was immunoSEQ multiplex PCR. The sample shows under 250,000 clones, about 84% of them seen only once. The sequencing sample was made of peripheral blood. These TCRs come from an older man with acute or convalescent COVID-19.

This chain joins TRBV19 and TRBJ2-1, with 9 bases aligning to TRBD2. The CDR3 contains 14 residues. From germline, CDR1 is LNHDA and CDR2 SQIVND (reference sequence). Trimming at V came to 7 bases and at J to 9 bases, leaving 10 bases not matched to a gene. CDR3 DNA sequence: TGTGCCAGTAACTTAGCGGGAGTTCCGAGTGAGCAGTTCTTC. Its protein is CASNLAGVPSEQFF.

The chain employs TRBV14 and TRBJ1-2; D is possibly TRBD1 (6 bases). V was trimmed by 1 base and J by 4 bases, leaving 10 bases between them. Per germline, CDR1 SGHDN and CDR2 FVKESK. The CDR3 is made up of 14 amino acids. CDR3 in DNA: TGTGCCAGCAGCCAAGCGACAGGAGTCTATGGCTACACCTTC. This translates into CASSQATGVYGYTF.

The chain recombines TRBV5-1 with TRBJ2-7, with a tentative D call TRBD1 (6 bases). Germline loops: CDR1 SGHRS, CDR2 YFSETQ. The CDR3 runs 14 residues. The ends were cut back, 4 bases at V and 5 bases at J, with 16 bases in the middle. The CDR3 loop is CASSDTGLLDEQYF. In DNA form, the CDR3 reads TGCGCCAGCAGCGACACAGGGTTGTTGGACGAGCAGTACTTC.

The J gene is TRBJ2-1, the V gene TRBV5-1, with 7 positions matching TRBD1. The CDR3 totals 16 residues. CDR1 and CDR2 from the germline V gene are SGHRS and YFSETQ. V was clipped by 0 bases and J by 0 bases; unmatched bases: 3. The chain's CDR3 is CASSLVAGGSYNEQFF. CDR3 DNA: TGCGCCAGCAGCTTGGTGGCAGGGGGCTCCTACAATGAGCAGTTCTTC.

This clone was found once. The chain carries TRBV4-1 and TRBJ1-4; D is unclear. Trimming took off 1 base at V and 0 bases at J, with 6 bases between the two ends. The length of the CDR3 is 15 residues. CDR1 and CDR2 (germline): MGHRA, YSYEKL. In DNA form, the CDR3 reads TGCGCCAGCAGCCAAGGCGGAGCAACTAATGAAAAACTGTTTTTT. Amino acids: CASSQGGATNEKLFF.

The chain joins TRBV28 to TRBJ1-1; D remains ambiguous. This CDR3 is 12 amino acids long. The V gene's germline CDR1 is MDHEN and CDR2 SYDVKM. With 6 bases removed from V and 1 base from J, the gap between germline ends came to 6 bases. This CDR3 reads CASRRQNTEAFF. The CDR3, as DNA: TGTGCCAGCAGGCGCCAGAACACTGAAGCTTTCTTT.

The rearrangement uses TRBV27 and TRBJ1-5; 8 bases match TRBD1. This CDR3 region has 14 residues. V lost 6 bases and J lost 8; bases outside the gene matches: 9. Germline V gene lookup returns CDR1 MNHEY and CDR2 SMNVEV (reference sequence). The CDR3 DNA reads TGTGCCAGCAGCGGGACAGGCAATTGGGAGCCCCAGCATTTT. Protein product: CASSGTGNWEPQHF.

CDR3 in DNA: TGTGCCATCGTAGGGGCGGCGAACACTGAAGCTTTCTTT. This gives the protein CAIVGAANTEAFF. The chain couples TRBV10-3 to TRBJ1-1; D may be TRBD1 (5 bases). The V gene lost 8 bases and the J gene lost 1 base, with 11 bases spanning the gap. The CDR3 has 13 residues. Germline V lookup: CDR1 ENHRY, CDR2 SYGVKD.

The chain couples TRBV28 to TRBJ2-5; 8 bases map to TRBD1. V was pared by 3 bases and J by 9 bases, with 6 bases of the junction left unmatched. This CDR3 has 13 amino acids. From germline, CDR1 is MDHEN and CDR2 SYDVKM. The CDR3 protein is CASSLGQAFAQYF. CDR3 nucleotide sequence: TGTGCCAGCAGTTTGGGACAGGCGTTTGCCCAGTACTTC.

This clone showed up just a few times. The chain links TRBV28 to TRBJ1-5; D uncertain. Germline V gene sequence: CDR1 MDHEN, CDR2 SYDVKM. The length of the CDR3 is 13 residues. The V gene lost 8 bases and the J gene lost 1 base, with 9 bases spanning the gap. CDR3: CASGQLSNQPQHF. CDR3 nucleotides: TGTGCCAGCGGGCAGTTAAGCAATCAGCCCCAGCATTTT.

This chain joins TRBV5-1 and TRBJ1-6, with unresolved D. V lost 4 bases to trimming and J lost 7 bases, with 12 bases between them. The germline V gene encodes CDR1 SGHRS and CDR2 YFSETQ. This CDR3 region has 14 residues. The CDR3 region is CASSPRGANSPLHF. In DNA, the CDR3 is TGCGCCAGCAGCCCCCGGGGTGCCAATTCACCCCTCCACTTT.

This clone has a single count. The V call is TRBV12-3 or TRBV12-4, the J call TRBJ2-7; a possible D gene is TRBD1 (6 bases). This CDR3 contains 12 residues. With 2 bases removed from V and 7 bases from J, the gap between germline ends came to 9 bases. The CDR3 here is CASSLRGTEQYF. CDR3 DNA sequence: TGTGCCAGCAGTTTAAGGGGGACGGAGCAGTACTTC.

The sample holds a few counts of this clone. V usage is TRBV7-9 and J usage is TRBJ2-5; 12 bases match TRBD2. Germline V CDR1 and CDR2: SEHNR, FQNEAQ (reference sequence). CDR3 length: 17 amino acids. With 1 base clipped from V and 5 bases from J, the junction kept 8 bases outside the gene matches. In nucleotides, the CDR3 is TGTGCCAGCAGCTTAGAGGCTAGCGGGGGGGCCAGGGAGACCCAGTACTTC. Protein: CASSLEASGGARETQYF.

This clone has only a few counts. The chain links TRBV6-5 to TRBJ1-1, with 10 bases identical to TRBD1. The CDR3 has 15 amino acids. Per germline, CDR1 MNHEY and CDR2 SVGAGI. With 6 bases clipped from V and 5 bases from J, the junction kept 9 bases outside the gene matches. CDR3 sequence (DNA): TGTGCCAGCAGCCCGAGACAGGGGGCTCGTACTGAAGCTTTCTTT. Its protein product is CASSPRQGARTEAFF.

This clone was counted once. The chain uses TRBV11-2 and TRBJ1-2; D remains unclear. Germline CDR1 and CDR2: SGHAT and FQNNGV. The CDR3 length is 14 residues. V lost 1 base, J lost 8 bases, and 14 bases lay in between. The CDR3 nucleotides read TGTGCCAGCAGCTTAGGGGCACGGGGAGGGGGCTACACCTTC. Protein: CASSLGARGGGYTF.

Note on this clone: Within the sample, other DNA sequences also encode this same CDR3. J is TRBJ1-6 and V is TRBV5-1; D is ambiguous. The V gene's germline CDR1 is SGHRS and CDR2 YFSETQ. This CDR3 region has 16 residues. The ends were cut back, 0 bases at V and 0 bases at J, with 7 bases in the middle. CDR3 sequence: CASSLGGSSYNSPLHF. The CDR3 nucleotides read TGCGCCAGCAGCTTGGGTGGGAGCTCCTATAATTCACCCCTCCACTTT.

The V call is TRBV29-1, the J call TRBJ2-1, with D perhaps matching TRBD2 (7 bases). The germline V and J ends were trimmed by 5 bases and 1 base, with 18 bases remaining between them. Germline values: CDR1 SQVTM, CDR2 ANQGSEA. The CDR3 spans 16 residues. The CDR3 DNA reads TGCAGCGTTATTTATGTAGGGGGGGGTTCCTACAATGAGCAGTTCTTC. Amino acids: CSVIYVGGGSYNEQFF.

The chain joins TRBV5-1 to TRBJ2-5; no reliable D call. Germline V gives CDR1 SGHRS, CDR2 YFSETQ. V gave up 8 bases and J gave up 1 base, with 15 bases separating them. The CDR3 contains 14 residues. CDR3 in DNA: TGCGCCAGTCAGGCGCTGGCCGGCCAAGAGACCCAGTACTTC. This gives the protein CASQALAGQETQYF.

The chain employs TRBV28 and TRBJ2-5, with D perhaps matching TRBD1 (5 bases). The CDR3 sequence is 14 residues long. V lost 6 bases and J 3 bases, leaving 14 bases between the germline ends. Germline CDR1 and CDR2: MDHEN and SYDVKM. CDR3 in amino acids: CASRKGNFEETQYF. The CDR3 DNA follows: TGTGCCAGCAGAAAGGGGAATTTCGAAGAGACCCAGTACTTC.

CDR3 DNA: TGTGCCAGCAGCCAGGGGCCTGGATACACCGGGGAGCTGTTTTTT. It encodes CASSQGPGYTGELFF. The chain has TRBV28 and TRBJ2-2, with D maybe TRBD1 (6 bases). CDR1 is MDHEN, CDR2 SYDVKM, per germline. There are 15 residues in the CDR3. Deletions cut 6 bases from V and 3 bases from J, with 14 bases between.

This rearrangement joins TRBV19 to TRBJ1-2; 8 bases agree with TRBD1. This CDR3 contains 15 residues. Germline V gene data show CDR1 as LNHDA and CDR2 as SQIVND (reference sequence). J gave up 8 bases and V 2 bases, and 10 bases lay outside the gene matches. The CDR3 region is CASSILGTGEGGYTF. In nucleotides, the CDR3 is TGTGCCAGTAGTATACTCGGGACAGGAGAAGGGGGCTACACCTTC.

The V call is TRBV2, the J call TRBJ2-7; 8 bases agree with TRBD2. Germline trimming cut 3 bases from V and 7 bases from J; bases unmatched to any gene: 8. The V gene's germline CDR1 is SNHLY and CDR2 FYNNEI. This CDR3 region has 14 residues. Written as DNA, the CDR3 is TGTGCCAGCAGTGATCTCAGCGGGAGTAATGAGCAGTACTTC. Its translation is CASSDLSGSNEQYF.

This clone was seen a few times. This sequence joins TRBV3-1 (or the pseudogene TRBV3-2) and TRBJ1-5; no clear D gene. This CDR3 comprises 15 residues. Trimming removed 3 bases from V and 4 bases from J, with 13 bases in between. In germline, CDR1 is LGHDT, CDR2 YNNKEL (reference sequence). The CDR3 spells CASSHRRGGNQPQHF. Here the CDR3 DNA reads TGTGCCAGCAGCCACAGACGAGGAGGAAATCAGCCCCAGCATTTT.

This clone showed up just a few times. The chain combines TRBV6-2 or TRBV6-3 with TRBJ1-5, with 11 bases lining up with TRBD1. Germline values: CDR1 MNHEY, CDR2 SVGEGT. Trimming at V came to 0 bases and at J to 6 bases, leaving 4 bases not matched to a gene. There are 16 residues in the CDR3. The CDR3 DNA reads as TGTGCCAGCAGTTACTCGAGGACAGGGGGCGGTCAGCCCCAGCATTTT. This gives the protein CASSYSRTGGGQPQHF.

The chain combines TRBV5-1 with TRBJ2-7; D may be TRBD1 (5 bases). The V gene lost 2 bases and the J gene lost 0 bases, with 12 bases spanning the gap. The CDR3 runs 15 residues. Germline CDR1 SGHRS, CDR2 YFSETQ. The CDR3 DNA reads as TGCGCCAGCAGCTTTTACAGGTTAACCTCCTACGAGCAGTACTTC. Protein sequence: CASSFYRLTSYEQYF.

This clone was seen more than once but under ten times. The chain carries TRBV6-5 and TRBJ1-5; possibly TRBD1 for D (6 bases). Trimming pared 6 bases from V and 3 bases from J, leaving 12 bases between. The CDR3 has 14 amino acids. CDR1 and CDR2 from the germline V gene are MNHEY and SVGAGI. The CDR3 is CASRVSGANQPQHF. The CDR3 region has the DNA TGTGCCAGCAGGGTTTCAGGGGCCAATCAGCCCCAGCATTTT.

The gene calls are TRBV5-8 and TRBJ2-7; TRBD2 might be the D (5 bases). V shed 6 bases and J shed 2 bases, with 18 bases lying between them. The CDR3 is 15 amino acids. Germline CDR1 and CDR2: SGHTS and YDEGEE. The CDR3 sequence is CASIPLGPEAYEQYF. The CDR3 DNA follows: TGTGCCAGCATCCCCCTCGGACCGGAGGCCTACGAGCAGTACTTC.

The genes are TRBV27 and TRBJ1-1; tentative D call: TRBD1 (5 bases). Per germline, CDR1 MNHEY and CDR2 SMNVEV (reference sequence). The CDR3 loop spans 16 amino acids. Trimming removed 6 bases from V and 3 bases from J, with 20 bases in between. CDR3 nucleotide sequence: TGTGCCAGCAGACCAGAAGCCAGGGTCGGCTACACTGAAGCTTTCTTT. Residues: CASRPEARVGYTEAFF.